A selection of T cell receptor beta chains follows, all from one sample in a study of PD-L1 blockade in urothelial cancer. Method: immunoSEQ multiplex PCR; TCRdb's copy keeps in-frame clones and lacks some. The table shows about 84,000 clones, with more than 75% occurring only once. Sequenced here: PBMCs, sampled around atezolizumab (anti-PD-L1) treatment. The source of these receptors is a man aged 65 to 85 with urothelial cancer. The CDR3 runs from the conserved cysteine through the conserved F or W. The order of the fields is J gene, clone size, V gene, D gene, CDR3 protein, CDR3 DNA. A D gene is named only where the DNA matches it firmly. The listing skips clone size in some rows; elsewhere it reads once, few, many or a size class.

J gene: TRBJ1-4
clone size: many
V gene: TRBV6-6
D gene: NA
CDR3 protein: CASSSRLNEKLFF
CDR3 DNA: TGTGCCAGCAGTTCGCGGTTAAATGAAAAACTGTTTTTT

J gene: TRBJ2-7
clone size: NA
V gene: TRBV7-4
D gene: TRBD1
CDR3 protein: CARGVGDRGPEQYF
CDR3 DNA: TGTGCCAGAGGGGTGGGGGACAGGGGACCCGAGCAGTACTTC

J gene: TRBJ1-2
clone size: NA
V gene: TRBV29-1
D gene: NA
CDR3 protein: CSVDTDYSNYGYTF
CDR3 DNA: TGCAGCGTAGATACCGATTACTCTAACTATGGCTACACCTTC

J gene: TRBJ2-7
clone size: NA
V gene: TRBV5-1
D gene: TRBD1
CDR3 protein: CASSGGTGSDEQYF
CDR3 DNA: TGCGCCAGCAGCGGCGGGACAGGGAGCGACGAGCAGTACTTC

J gene: TRBJ2-7
clone size: once
V gene: TRBV2
D gene: NA
CDR3 protein: CASSELQASHYEQYF
CDR3 DNA: TGTGCCAGCAGTGAACTGCAGGCCTCCCACTACGAGCAGTACTTC

J gene: TRBJ1-2
clone size: once
V gene: TRBV19
D gene: NA
CDR3 protein: CASSEPGWGYGYTF
CDR3 DNA: TGTGCCAGTAGCGAACCAGGGTGGGGCTATGGCTACACCTTC

J gene: TRBJ2-5
clone size: NA
V gene: TRBV6-1
D gene: NA
CDR3 protein: CASSEPGFGETQYF
CDR3 DNA: TGTGCCAGCAGTGAACCCGGGTTCGGAGAGACCCAGTACTTC

J gene: TRBJ1-1
clone size: NA
V gene: TRBV2
D gene: TRBD1
CDR3 protein: CASSEQGADSTEAFF
CDR3 DNA: TGTGCCAGCAGTGAACAGGGGGCGGATAGCACTGAAGCTTTCTTT

J gene: TRBJ2-2
clone size: NA
V gene: TRBV5-1
D gene: TRBD2
CDR3 protein: CASSLSPPGLAGEGWTGELFF
CDR3 DNA: TGCGCCAGCAGCTTGTCCCCACCGGGACTAGCGGGAGAGGGGTGGACCGGGGAGCTGTTTTTT

J gene: TRBJ2-2
clone size: NA
V gene: TRBV27
D gene: NA
CDR3 protein: CASSFTTGELFF
CDR3 DNA: TGTGCCAGCAGTTTTACTACCGGGGAGCTGTTTTTT

J gene: TRBJ2-5
clone size: NA
V gene: TRBV5-1
D gene: TRBD1
CDR3 protein: CASSSGQDQYRETQYF
CDR3 DNA: TGCGCCAGCAGCTCAGGACAGGACCAATATCGGGAGACCCAGTACTTC

J gene: TRBJ2-5
clone size: NA
V gene: TRBV7-8
D gene: TRBD1
CDR3 protein: CASSPSGSRDSLETQYF
CDR3 DNA: TGTGCCAGCAGCCCGAGTGGCTCTCGGGACAGTCTAGAGACCCAGTACTTC

J gene: TRBJ2-7
clone size: NA
V gene: TRBV27
D gene: NA
CDR3 protein: CASRTTGQRNYEQYF
CDR3 DNA: TGTGCCAGCAGAACCACGGGACAAAGGAACTACGAGCAGTACTTC

J gene: TRBJ1-1
clone size: NA
V gene: TRBV27
D gene: NA
CDR3 protein: CASSLFGENTEAFF
CDR3 DNA: TGTGCCAGCAGTTTATTCGGGGAGAACACTGAAGCTTTCTTT

J gene: TRBJ2-2
clone size: NA
V gene: TRBV7-2
D gene: NA
CDR3 protein: CASSLDSRNTGELFF
CDR3 DNA: TGTGCCAGCAGCTTAGATTCCAGAAACACCGGGGAGCTGTTTTTT

J gene: TRBJ2-4
clone size: NA
V gene: TRBV18
D gene: NA
CDR3 protein: CASSLQAGQTGDIQYF
CDR3 DNA: TGTGCCAGCTCACTGCAGGCGGGCCAAACTGGGGACATTCAGTACTTC

J gene: TRBJ2-7
clone size: few
V gene: TRBV4-3
D gene: NA
CDR3 protein: CASSQGLANYEQYF
CDR3 DNA: TGCGCCAGCAGCCAGGGACTGGCGAACTACGAGCAGTACTTC

J gene: TRBJ2-7
clone size: NA
V gene: TRBV7-2
D gene: NA
CDR3 protein: CASSLQAGSYEQYF
CDR3 DNA: TGTGCCAGCAGCCTGCAAGCGGGTTCCTACGAGCAGTACTTC

J gene: TRBJ2-1
clone size: NA
V gene: TRBV4-1
D gene: TRBD2
CDR3 protein: CASSQERRPGLDDYNEQFF
CDR3 DNA: TGCGCCAGCAGCCAAGAACGGCGGCCGGGACTAGATGACTACAATGAGCAGTTCTTC

J gene: TRBJ1-6
clone size: NA
V gene: TRBV5-4
D gene: NA
CDR3 protein: CASSLDGGAMGNSPLHF
CDR3 DNA: TGTGCCAGCAGCTTGGACGGGGGGGCTATGGGTAATTCACCCCTCCACTTT

J gene: TRBJ2-5
clone size: NA
V gene: TRBV2
D gene: NA
CDR3 protein: CASSENTYQETQYF
CDR3 DNA: TGTGCCAGCAGTGAAAATACTTATCAAGAGACCCAGTACTTC

J gene: TRBJ1-5
clone size: NA
V gene: TRBV19
D gene: NA
CDR3 protein: CASNMSGLGNQPQHF
CDR3 DNA: TGTGCCAGTAATATGAGCGGACTGGGCAATCAGCCCCAGCATTTT